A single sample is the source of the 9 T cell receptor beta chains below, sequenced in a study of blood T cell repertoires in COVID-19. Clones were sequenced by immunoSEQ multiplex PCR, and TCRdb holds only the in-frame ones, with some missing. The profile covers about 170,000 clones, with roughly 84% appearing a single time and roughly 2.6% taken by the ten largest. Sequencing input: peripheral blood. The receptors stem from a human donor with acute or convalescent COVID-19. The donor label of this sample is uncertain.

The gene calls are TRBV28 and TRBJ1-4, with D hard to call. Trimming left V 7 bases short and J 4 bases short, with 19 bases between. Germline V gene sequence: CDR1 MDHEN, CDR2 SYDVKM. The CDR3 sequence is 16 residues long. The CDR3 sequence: CASTYRGFLRNEKLFF. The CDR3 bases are TGTGCCAGCACCTATCGCGGGTTTCTTCGTAATGAAAAACTGTTTTTT.

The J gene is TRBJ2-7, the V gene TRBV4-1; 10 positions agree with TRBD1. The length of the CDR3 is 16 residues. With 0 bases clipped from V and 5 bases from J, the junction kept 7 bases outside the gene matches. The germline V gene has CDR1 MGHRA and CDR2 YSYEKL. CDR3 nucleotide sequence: TGCGCCAGCAGCCAAGATCGGGGGACAGGGGTCGACGAGCAGTACTTC. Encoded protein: CASSQDRGTGVDEQYF.

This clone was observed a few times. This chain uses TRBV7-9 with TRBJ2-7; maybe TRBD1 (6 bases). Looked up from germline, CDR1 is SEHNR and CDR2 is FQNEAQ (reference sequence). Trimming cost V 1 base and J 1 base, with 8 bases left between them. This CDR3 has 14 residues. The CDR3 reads CASSLGGLSYEQYF. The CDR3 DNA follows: TGTGCCAGCAGCTTAGGGGGGCTTTCCTACGAGCAGTACTTC.

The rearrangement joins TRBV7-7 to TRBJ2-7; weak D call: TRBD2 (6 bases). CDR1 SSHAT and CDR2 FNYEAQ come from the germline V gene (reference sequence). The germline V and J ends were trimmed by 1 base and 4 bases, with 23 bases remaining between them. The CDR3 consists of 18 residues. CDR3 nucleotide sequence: TGTGCCAGCAGCTTAGAGGCCGGATCAACGACTAGTGTATACGAGCAGTACTTC. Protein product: CASSLEAGSTTSVYEQYF.

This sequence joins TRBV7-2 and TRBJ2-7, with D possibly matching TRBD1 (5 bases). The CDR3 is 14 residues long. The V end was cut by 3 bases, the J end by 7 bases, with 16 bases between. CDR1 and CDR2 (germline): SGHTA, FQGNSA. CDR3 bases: TGTGCCAGCAGCTTTCAGGCAGGGAAAGAGGAGCAGTACTTC. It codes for CASSFQAGKEEQYF.

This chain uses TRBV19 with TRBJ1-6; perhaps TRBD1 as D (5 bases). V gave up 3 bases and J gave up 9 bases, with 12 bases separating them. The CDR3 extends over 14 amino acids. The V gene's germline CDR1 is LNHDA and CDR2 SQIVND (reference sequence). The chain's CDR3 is CASSIGGGRSPLHF. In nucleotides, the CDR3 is TGTGCCAGTAGTATTGGGGGGGGACGTTCACCCCTCCACTTT.

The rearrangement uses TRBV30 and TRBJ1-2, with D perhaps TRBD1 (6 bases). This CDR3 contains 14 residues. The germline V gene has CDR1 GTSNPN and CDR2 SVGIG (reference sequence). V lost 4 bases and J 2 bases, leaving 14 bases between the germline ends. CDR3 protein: CAWTRQAQNYGYTF. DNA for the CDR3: TGTGCCTGGACTAGACAGGCCCAAAACTATGGCTACACCTTC.

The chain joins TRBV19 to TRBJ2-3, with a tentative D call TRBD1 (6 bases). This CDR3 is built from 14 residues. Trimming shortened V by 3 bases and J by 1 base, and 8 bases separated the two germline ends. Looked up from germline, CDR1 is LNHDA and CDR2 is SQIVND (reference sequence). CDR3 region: CASSIHRGTDTQYF. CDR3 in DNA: TGTGCCAGTAGTATCCACAGGGGCACAGATACGCAGTATTTT.

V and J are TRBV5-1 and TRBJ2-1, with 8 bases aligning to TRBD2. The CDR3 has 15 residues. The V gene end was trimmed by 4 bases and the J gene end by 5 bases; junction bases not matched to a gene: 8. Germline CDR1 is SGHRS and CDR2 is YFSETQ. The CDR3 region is CASSEVAGFDNEQFF. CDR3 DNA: TGCGCCAGCAGCGAAGTAGCGGGATTTGACAATGAGCAGTTCTTC.